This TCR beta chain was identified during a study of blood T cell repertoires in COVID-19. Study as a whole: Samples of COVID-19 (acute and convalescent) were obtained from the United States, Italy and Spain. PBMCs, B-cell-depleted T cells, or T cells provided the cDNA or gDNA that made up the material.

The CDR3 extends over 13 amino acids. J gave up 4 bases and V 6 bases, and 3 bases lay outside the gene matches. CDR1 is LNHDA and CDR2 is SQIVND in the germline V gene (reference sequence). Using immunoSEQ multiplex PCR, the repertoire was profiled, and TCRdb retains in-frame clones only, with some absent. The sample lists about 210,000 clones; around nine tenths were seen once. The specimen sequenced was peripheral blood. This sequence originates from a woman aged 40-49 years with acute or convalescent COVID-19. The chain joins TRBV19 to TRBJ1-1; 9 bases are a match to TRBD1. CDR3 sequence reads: CASRADRGTEAFF. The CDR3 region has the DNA TGTGCCAGTAGAGCGGACAGGGGCACTGAAGCTTTCTTT.